This T cell receptor (beta chain) stems from a study of cytomegalovirus exposure and HLA in healthy donors. The PCR used 60 Vbeta and 13 Jbeta primers. The repertoire was sequenced with immunoSEQ multiplex PCR; TCRdb's copy has only in-frame clones and lacks some. The sample has around 130,000 clones, 82% seen once. The CDR3 has 15 amino acids. Losses at the gene ends were 3 bases for V and 3 bases for J; bases not matched to a gene: 8. Per the germline V gene, CDR1 is LNHDA and CDR2 is SQIVND (reference sequence). The sample consisted of PBMCs. V gene TRBV19 combines with J gene TRBJ2-7, with 7 bases matching TRBD1. The sequence was obtained from a male donor in good health and CMV-seropositive. CDR3 coding DNA: TGTGCCAGTAGTATGGTAGGGGGCGCTTTCTACGAGCAGTACTTC. This encodes CASSMVGGAFYEQYF.